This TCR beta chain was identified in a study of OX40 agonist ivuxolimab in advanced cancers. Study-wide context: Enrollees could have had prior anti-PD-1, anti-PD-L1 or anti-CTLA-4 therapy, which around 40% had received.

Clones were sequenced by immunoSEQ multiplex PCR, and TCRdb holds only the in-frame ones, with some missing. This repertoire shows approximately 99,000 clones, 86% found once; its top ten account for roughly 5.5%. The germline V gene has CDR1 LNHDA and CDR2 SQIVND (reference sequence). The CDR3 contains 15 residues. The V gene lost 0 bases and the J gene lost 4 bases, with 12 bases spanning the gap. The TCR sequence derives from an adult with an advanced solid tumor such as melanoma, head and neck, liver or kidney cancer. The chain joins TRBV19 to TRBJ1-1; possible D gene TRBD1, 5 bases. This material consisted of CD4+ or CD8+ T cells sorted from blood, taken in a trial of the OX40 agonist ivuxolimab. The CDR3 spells CASSIDRRQGTEAFF. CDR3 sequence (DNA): TGTGCCAGTAGTATAGACCGCCGGCAGGGCACTGAAGCTTTCTTT.